The rows below give T cell receptor beta chains drawn from one sample of a study of CD8 T cells in Susac syndrome. Using its own MiXCR run on the immunoSEQ multiplex PCR reads, TCRdb lists one record per CDR3 protein. Of 100,000 to 150,000 distinct CDR3 sequences in the sample, roughly 96% were seen once. The sample was CD4+ T cells from PBMCs. The receptors derive from a human donor in good health. The CDR3 runs from the conserved cysteine through the conserved F or W. A D gene is named only where the DNA matches it firmly. A clone size is listed for some rows: how often the clone was seen (once, few, many), or a class if it is expanded.

V	size	length	J	D	CDR3	DNA
TRBV7-2	NA	17	TRBJ2-5	NA	CASSLSSPPALQETQYF	TGTGCCAGCAGCTTATCCAGCCCCCCGGCCCTCCAAGAGACCCAGTACTTC
TRBV6-2/TRBV6-3	NA	17	TRBJ2-1	TRBD2	CASSYSGLAGVYNEQFF	TGTGCCAGCAGTTACTCGGGACTAGCGGGTGTTTACAATGAGCAGTTCTTC
TRBV27	NA	13	TRBJ1-2	NA	CASSLWSGDGYTF	TGTGCCAGCAGTTTATGGTCAGGAGATGGCTACACCTTC
TRBV23-1	NA	15	TRBJ1-1	TRBD1	CASRRDREFSAEAFF	TGCGCCAGCCGCCGGGACAGGGAGTTCTCCGCTGAAGCTTTCTTT
TRBV5-1	NA	16	TRBJ2-5	TRBD1	CASHMSTGDRRETQYF	TGCGCCAGCCATATGTCTACAGGGGACCGAAGGGAGACCCAGTACTTC
TRBV20-1	NA	16	TRBJ2-2	NA	CSARGRRGANTGELFF	TGCAGTGCTAGAGGCCGTCGCGGCGCGAACACCGGGGAGCTGTTTTTT
TRBV20-1	NA	12	TRBJ1-1	NA	CSAKIGYTEAFF	TGCAGTGCTAAGATCGGCTACACTGAAGCTTTCTTT
TRBV18	once	13	TRBJ2-1	NA	CASSPGSGNEQFF	TGTGCCAGCTCACCAGGTTCGGGGAATGAGCAGTTCTTC
TRBV29-1	NA	11	TRBJ1-2	TRBD1	CSVDRGYGYTF	TGCAGCGTCGACAGGGGCTATGGCTACACCTTC
TRBV28	NA	12	TRBJ2-5	NA	CASSFIRETQYF	TGTGCCAGCAGTTTTATCAGAGAGACCCAGTACTTC
TRBV20-1	once	15	TRBJ2-1	TRBD1	CSARDGGTGLNEQFF	TGCAGTGCTAGAGATGGGGGGACAGGGTTAAATGAGCAGTTCTTC
TRBV20-1	NA	12	TRBJ2-5	TRBD1	CSARDYGQGLNF	TGCAGTGCTAGAGACTATGGACAGGGGTTGAACTTC
TRBV28	NA	12	TRBJ2-1	NA	CASSLEYNEQFF	TGTGCCAGCAGTTTGGAGTACAATGAGCAGTTCTTC
TRBV20-1	NA	12	TRBJ1-1	NA	CSSQGWNTEAFF	TGCAGCTCACAGGGTTGGAACACTGAAGCTTTCTTT
TRBV24-1	few	18	TRBJ2-3	NA	CATSDLPTTESSTDTQYF	TGTGCCACCAGTGATTTGCCTACCACAGAATCTAGCACAGATACGCAGTATTTT
TRBV5-4	NA	15	TRBJ1-3	NA	CASSLGQNSGNTIYF	TGTGCCAGCAGCTTGGGACAGAACTCTGGAAACACCATATATTTT
TRBV2	NA	16	TRBJ2-1	TRBD2	CASSAGTSDFYNEQFF	TGTGCCAGCAGCGCCGGGACTAGCGACTTCTACAATGAGCAGTTCTTC
TRBV7-9	NA	15	TRBJ2-2	NA	CASSLETGSTGELFF	TGTGCCAGCAGCTTAGAAACAGGCTCAACCGGGGAGCTGTTTTTT
TRBV25-1	NA	15	TRBJ1-3	NA	CASSELRSSGNTIYF	TGTGCCAGCAGTGAATTGCGAAGCTCTGGAAACACCATATATTTT
TRBV10-3	NA	13	TRBJ1-5	NA	CAISAGGNQPQHF	TGTGCCATCAGTGCCGGGGGCAATCAGCCCCAGCATTTT
TRBV12-3/TRBV12-4	NA	16	TRBJ2-2	TRBD2	CASSQTSGSMGGELFF	TGTGCCAGCAGTCAGACTAGCGGGAGTATGGGCGGGGAGCTGTTTTTT
TRBV24-1	NA	13	TRBJ2-2	TRBD2	CATRDYYTGELFF	TGTGCCACCCGGGACTACTACACCGGGGAGCTGTTTTTT
TRBV7-9	NA	17	TRBJ2-7	NA	CASSSIEGRDVSYEQYF	TGTGCCAGCAGCTCAATAGAGGGCCGGGACGTCTCCTACGAGCAGTACTTC
TRBV12-3/TRBV12-4	NA	14	TRBJ2-1	TRBD2	CASSSGLAFDEQFF	TGTGCCAGCAGCTCTGGACTAGCCTTCGATGAGCAGTTCTTC
TRBV6-1	NA	14	TRBJ2-2	TRBD1	CASRQGAGTGELFF	TGTGCCAGCAGACAGGGGGCGGGCACCGGGGAGCTGTTTTTT
TRBV2	NA	15	TRBJ2-1	NA	CASSDQPILYNEQFF	TGTGCCAGCAGTGATCAGCCCATACTATACAATGAGCAGTTCTTC
TRBV11-3	NA	16	TRBJ2-2	TRBD1	CASSATQGRATGELFF	TGTGCCAGCAGCGCAACACAGGGGCGGGCCACCGGGGAGCTGTTTTTT
TRBV5-1	NA	14	TRBJ1-2	TRBD1	CASSDQGAENGYTF	TGCGCCAGCAGCGATCAGGGGGCGGAGAACGGCTACACCTTC
TRBV11-1	NA	15	TRBJ2-3	NA	CASSPREHPTDTQYF	TGTGCCAGCAGCCCCCGCGAGCACCCCACAGATACGCAGTATTTT
TRBV2	NA	14	TRBJ1-5	NA	CASSGLRNNQPQHF	TGTGCCAGCAGTGGATTACGGAACAATCAGCCCCAGCATTTT
TRBV13	NA	14	TRBJ2-7	NA	CASARFTFSYEQYF	TGTGCCAGCGCACGGTTTACCTTCTCCTACGAGCAGTACTTC
TRBV27	NA	16	TRBJ2-7	TRBD2	CASGPFRLAGGREQYF	TGTGCCAGCGGCCCTTTTAGGCTAGCGGGAGGAAGGGAGCAGTACTTC
TRBV2	NA	13	TRBJ1-5	NA	CASSRGISQPQHF	TGTGCCAGCAGCCGGGGTATCTCTCAGCCCCAGCATTTT
TRBV7-9	NA	14	TRBJ2-7	TRBD2	CASSLAGGTHEQYF	TGTGCCAGCAGCCTAGCGGGAGGGACCCACGAGCAGTACTTC
TRBV4-1	NA	17	TRBJ1-1	NA	CASSQERSGGRNTEAFF	TGCGCCAGCAGCCAAGAGCGGTCGGGTGGCAGGAACACTGAAGCTTTCTTT
TRBV6-5	NA	14	TRBJ1-2	NA	CASSLVQDRYGYTF	TGTGCCAGCAGTCTAGTTCAGGACCGATATGGCTACACCTTC
TRBV5-1	NA	15	TRBJ2-7	NA	CASSLNTGRSYEQYF	TGCGCCAGCAGCTTAAATACAGGGAGGTCCTACGAGCAGTACTTC
TRBV3-1	NA	15	TRBJ2-1	TRBD2	CASSQGLATYNEQFF	TGTGCCAGCAGCCAAGGACTAGCCACCTACAATGAGCAGTTCTTC
TRBV5-4	NA	14	TRBJ2-7	TRBD2	CASSFEREPYEQYF	TGTGCCAGCAGCTTTGAGCGGGAGCCCTACGAGCAGTACTTC
TRBV5-4	once	13	TRBJ1-2	NA	CASSIRQIYGYTF	TGTGCCAGCAGCATAAGGCAGATTTATGGCTACACCTTC
TRBV5-4	NA	13	TRBJ2-1	NA	CASSRQTGPEQFF	TGTGCCAGCAGCCGCCAGACAGGCCCCGAGCAGTTCTTC
TRBV29-1	NA	12	TRBJ2-1	TRBD2	CSVKRESFEQFF	TGCAGCGTTAAGCGGGAGTCTTTTGAGCAGTTCTTC
TRBV5-1	NA	15	TRBJ2-7	TRBD2	CASNWVSAGGHEQYF	TGCGCCAGCAACTGGGTGTCAGCGGGAGGGCACGAGCAGTACTTC
TRBV14	NA	16	TRBJ1-4	NA	CASSQNTGLRNEKLFF	TGTGCCAGCAGCCAGAATACAGGGCTGCGGAATGAAAAACTGTTTTTT
TRBV4-2	NA	16	TRBJ2-2	TRBD2	CASSLGTSGTTGELFF	TGTGCCAGCAGCCTCGGGACTAGCGGGACCACCGGGGAGCTGTTTTTT
TRBV29-1	NA	14	TRBJ2-1	NA	CSSKSSYGSNEQFF	TGCAGCTCCAAGTCAAGCTACGGTTCGAATGAGCAGTTCTTC